The T cell receptor (beta chain) under discussion was sequenced for a study of neurological immune-mediated disorders. This clonotype was counted many times. The making of cDNA relied on 5'RACE with 10-nucleotide random UMIs. Over 170 million TCR-beta sequences (from 15-18 subjects) were yielded by each sequencing run. One entry per CDR3 protein, called by TCRdb with MiXCR from the 5' RACE reads. The data contain approximately 82,000 distinct CDR3 sequences, 2.5% to 3% of them singletons. This receptor was identified in a woman aged 25 to 39 with multiple sclerosis. The specimen sequenced was PBMCs.

The CDR3: CASSSDRETYEQYF. The CDR3 bases are TGTGCCAGCAGCTCGGACAGGGAAACCTACGAGCAGTACTTC. V gene TRBV7-6 combines with J gene TRBJ2-7; 8 bases are a match to TRBD1. CDR3 length: 14 residues. Germline V lookup: CDR1 SGHVS, CDR2 FNYEAQ. Trimming cost V 4 bases and J 2 bases; bases outside gene matches: 4.